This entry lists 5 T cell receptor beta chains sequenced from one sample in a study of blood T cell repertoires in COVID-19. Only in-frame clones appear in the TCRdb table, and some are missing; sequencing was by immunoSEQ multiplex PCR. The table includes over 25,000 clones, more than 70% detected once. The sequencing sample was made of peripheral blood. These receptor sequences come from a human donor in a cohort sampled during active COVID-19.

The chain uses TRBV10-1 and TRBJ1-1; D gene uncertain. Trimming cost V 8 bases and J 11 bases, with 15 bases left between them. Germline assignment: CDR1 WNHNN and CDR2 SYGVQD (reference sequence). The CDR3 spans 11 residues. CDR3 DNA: TGCGCCAGCGGCGAGTCGGAGGAGGCTTTCTTT. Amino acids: CASGESEEAFF.

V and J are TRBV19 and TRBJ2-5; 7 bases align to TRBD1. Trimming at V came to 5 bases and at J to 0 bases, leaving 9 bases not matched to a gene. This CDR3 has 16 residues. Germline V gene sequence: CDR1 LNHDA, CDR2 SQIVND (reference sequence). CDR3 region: CASSGSGQTYQETQYF. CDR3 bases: TGTGCCAGTAGTGGATCGGGACAGACGTACCAAGAGACCCAGTACTTC. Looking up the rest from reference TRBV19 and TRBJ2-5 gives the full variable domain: DGGITQSPKYLFRKEGQNVTLSCEQNLNHDAMYWYRQDPGQGLRLIYYSQIVNDFQKGDIAEGYSVSREKKESFPLTVTSAQKNPTAFYLCASSGSGQTYQETQYFGPGTRLLVL.

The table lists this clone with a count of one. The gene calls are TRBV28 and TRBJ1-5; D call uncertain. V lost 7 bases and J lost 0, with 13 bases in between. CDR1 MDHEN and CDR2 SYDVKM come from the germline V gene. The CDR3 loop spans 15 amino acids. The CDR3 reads CASTLYTVSNQPQHF. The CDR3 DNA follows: TGTGCCAGCACCCTATACACAGTTAGCAATCAGCCCCAGCATTTT.

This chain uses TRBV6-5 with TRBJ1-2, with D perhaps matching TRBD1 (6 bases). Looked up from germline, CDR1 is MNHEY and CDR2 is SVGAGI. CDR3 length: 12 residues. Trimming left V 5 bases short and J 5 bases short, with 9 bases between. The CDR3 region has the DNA TGTGCCAGCAGTACACAGGGATATGGCTACACCTTC. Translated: CASSTQGYGYTF.

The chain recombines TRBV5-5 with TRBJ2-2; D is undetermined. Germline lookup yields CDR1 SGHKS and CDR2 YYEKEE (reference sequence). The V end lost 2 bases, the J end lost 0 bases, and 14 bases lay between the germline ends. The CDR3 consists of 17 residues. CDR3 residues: CASSLEHLLANTGELFF. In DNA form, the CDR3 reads TGTGCCAGCAGCTTAGAGCACCTCCTCGCGAACACCGGGGAGCTGTTTTTT. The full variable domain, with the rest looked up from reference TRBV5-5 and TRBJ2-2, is DAGVTQSPTHLIKTRGQQVTLRCSPISGHKSVSWYQQVLGQGPQFIFQYYEKEERGRGNFPDRFSARQFPNYSSELNVNALLLGDSALYLCASSLEHLLANTGELFFGEGSRLTVL.